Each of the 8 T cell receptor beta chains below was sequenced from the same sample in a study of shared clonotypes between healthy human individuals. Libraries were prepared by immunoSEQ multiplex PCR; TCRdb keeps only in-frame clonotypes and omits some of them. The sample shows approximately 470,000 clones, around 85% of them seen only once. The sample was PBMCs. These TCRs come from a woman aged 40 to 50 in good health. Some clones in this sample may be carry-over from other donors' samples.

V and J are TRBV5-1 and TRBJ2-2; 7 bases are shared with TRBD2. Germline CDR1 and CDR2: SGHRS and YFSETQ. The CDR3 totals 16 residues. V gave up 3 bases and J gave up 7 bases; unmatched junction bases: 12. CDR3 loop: CASSSGLGTVSGELFF. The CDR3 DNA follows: TGCGCCAGCAGCTCCGGACTAGGAACAGTGAGCGGGGAGCTGTTTTTT.

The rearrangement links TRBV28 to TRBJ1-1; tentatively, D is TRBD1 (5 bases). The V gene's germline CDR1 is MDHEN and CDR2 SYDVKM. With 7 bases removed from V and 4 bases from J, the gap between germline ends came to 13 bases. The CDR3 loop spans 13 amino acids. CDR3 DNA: TGTGCCAGCAACGCCAGGGCCCTCACTGAAGCTTTCTTT. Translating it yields CASNARALTEAFF.

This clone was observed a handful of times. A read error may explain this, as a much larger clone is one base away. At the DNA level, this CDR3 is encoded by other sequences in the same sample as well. In nucleotides, the CDR3 is TGCGCCAGCAGCTTGGGCAGGGATACGCAGTATTTT. Protein product: CASSLGRDTQYF. The rearrangement uses TRBV5-4 and TRBJ2-3; D not certain. The CDR3 sequence is 12 residues long. Germline V gene data show CDR1 as SGHNT and CDR2 as YYREEE (reference sequence).

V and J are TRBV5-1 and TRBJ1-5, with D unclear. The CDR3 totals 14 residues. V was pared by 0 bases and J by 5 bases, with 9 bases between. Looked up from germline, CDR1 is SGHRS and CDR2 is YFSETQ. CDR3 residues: CASSLDSQYQPQHF. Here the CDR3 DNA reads TGCGCCAGCAGCTTGGACAGCCAATATCAGCCCCAGCATTTT.

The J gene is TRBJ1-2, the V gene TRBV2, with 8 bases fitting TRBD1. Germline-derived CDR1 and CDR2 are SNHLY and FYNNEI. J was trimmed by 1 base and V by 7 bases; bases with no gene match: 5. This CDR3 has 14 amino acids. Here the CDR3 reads CASTQGAYNYGYTF. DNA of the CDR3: TGTGCCAGCACTCAGGGGGCTTATAACTATGGCTACACCTTC.

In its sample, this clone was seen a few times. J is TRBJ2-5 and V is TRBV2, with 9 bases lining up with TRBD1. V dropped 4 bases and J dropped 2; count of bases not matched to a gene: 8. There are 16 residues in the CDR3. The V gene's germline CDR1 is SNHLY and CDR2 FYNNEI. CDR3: CASSATGGWGQETQYF. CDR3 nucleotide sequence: TGTGCCAGCAGTGCCACAGGGGGCTGGGGACAAGAGACCCAGTACTTC. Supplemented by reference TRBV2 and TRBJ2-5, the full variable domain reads EPEVTQTPSHQVTQMGQEVILRCVPISNHLYFYWYRQILGQKVEFLVSFYNNEISEKSEIFDDQFSVERPDGSNFTLKIRSTKLEDSAMYFCASSATGGWGQETQYFGPGTRLLVL.

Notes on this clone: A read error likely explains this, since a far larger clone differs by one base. CDR3 DNA: TGTGCCAACAGCCACCAGGAGAATGAAAAACTGTTTTTT. This codes for CANSHQENEKLFF. The chain employs TRBV7-8 and TRBJ1-4; D not certain. The germline CDR1 and CDR2 sequences are SGHVS and FQNEAQ. The CDR3 is 13 residues long.

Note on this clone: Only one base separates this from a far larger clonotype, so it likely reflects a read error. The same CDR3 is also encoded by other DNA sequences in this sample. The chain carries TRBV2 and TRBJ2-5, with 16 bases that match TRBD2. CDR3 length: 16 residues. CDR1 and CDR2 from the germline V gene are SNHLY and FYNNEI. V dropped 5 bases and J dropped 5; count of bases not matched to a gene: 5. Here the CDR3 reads CASSPGLAGGRETQYF. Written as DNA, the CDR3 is TGTGCCAGCAGTCCGGGACTAGCGGGAGGGCGGGAGACCCAGTACTTC.